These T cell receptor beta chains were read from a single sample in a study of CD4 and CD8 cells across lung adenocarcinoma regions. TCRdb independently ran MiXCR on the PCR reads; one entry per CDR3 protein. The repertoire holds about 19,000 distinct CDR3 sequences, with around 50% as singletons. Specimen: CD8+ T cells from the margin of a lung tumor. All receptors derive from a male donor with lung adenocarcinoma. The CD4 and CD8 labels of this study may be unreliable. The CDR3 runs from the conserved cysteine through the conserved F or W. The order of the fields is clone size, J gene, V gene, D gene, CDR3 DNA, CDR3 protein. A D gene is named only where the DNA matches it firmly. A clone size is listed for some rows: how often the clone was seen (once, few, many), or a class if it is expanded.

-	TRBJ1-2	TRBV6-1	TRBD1	TGTGCCAGCACCGCCGGGACAGGGCTTGGCTACACCTTC	CASTAGTGLGYTF
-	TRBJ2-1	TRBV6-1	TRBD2	TGTGCCAGCAGTGAATGGGGACTAGCGGGAGGTACATACAATGAGCAGTTCTTC	CASSEWGLAGGTYNEQFF
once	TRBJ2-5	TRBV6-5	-	TGTGCCAGCAGTTACCGGGGGGCTAGCGGCACAGAGACCCAGTATTTC	CASSYRGASGTETQYF
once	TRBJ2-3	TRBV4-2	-	TGTGCCAGCAGCCAAGATCTTAACCGGATCACAGATACGCAGTATTTT	CASSQDLNRITDTQYF
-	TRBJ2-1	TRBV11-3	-	TGTGCCAGCAGCTTAGTCCCGGACGAGCAGTTCTTC	CASSLVPDEQFF
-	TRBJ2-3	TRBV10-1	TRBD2	TGCGCCAGCCCCGCTAGCGGGAGCACAGATACGCAGTATTTT	CASPASGSTDTQYF
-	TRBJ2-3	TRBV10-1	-	TGCGCCAGCAGTGAGGGGCTGTGGGCCAAAGACACGCAGTATTTC	CASSEGLWAKDTQYF
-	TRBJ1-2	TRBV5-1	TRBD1	TGCGCCAGCAGCTTGGTTGGACAGGGGCAGTATGGCTACACCTTC	CASSLVGQGQYGYTF
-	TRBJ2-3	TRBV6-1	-	TGTGCCAGCTCCATAGGCGGCCGAGCGGCAGAGACGCAGTATTTT	CASSIGGRAAETQYF
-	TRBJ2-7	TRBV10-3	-	TGTGCCATCCGGGAAACCCAGACTGTCGGGACCGATACGCAGTACTTC	CAIRETQTVGTDTQYF
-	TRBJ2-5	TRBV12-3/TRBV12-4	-	TGTGCCAGCTGTTTGGCGGGGCGCGGGGGCCGTGACCAAAACACCCAGTACTTC	CASCLAGRGGRDQNTQYF
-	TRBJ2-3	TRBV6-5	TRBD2	TGTGCCAGCAGATTAGCGGGAGCCAGAGACACGCAGTATTTC	CASRLAGARDTQYF
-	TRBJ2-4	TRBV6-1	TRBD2	TGTGCCAGCTCCAAAGTCGGACTAGCCGAAGACATTCAGTACTTC	CASSKVGLAEDIQYF
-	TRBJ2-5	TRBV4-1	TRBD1	TGCGCCAGCAGCCAAGATCGGTCCGGGACAGCCCAAGAGACCCAGTACTTC	CASSQDRSGTAQETQYF
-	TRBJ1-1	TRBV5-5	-	TGTGCCAGCAGCTTGCAGGGGTACACTGAAGCTTTCTTT	CASSLQGYTEAFF
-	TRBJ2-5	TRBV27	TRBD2	TGTGCCAGCACTACTTCCGGGACTAGCGGGATTGAGACCCAGTACTTC	CASTTSGTSGIETQYF
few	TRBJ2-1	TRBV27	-	TGTGCCAGCAGTTTAAGGGGGATCTCTACCCACTATGAGCAGTTCTTC	CASSLRGISTHYEQFF